The following is a T cell receptor beta chain sequence with its context. The antigen remains undetermined. The PCR employed 60 Vbeta primers together with 13 Jbeta primers. The data were produced by immunoSEQ multiplex PCR, yet TCRdb's version contains in-frame clones alone and is incomplete. The data hold around 200,000 clones, with around 80% observed a single time. The CDR3 consists of 14 residues. CDR1 and CDR2 from the germline V gene are SGHTA and FQGNSA. V dropped 1 base and J dropped 0 bases, with 7 bases sitting between them. This specimen comes from a study of cytomegalovirus exposure and HLA in healthy donors. Whole-study results and caveats: From TCR beta sequences, most subjects' HLA-A and HLA-B alleles were reportedly predicted accurately. When analyzed later, a missense DCLRE1C variant was found to be linked to TCR beta V- and J-gene trimming.

While unrecorded immune exposures were likely, the donors were nominally healthy when sampled. Specimen: PBMCs. The V and J genes are TRBV7-2 and TRBJ2-7, with D unclear. This sequence originates from a man aged 35 to 55 in good health and CMV-seropositive. CDR3 sequence: CASSLGVSSYEQYF. The CDR3 DNA follows: TGTGCCAGCAGCTTAGGAGTGAGCTCCTACGAGCAGTACTTC.